Listed here are 3 T cell receptor beta chains from one sample, sequenced in a study of T cell changes during pregnancy in multiple sclerosis. TCRdb's table, derived via immunoSEQ multiplex PCR, lists solely in-frame clones and lacks some. The table has about 57,000 clones, more than 85% seen once; the top ten hold 3% to 4%. The sample in question was peripheral blood, obtained after pregnancy. These TCRs come from a female donor in good health, enrolled as a control in a pregnancy study.

This clone has only one observation. The genes are TRBV4-3 and TRBJ2-7; D is unresolved. Trimming cost V 0 bases and J 2 bases, with 11 bases left between them. In germline, CDR1 is LGHNA, CDR2 YSLEER. The CDR3 spans 15 residues. CDR3 coding DNA: TGCGCCAGCAGCCAAGATGGGCCTCCTACCTACGAGCAGTACTTC. It encodes CASSQDGPPTYEQYF.

The chain carries TRBV11-2 and TRBJ2-5; 7 bases are a match to TRBD2. V lost 0 bases, J lost 4 bases, and 17 bases stayed unmatched. Germline lookup yields CDR1 SGHAT and CDR2 FQNNGV. The CDR3 has 19 amino acids. The CDR3 coding sequence is TGTGCCAGCAGCTTAGATGAGAAGTCTAGCGGCACGAGGGGAGAGACCCAGTACTTC. This codes for CASSLDEKSSGTRGETQYF.

V and J are TRBV11-2 and TRBJ2-5; D is perhaps TRBD2 (6 bases). Trimming left V 1 base short and J 3 bases short, with 6 bases between. This CDR3 is built from 13 residues. In germline, CDR1 is SGHAT, CDR2 FQNNGV. This CDR3 reads CASSLGLEETQYF. CDR3 in DNA: TGTGCCAGCAGCTTAGGACTAGAAGAGACCCAGTACTTC.